One and the same sample provided the 16 T cell receptor beta chains below, sequenced in a study of blood T cell repertoires in COVID-19. Using immunoSEQ multiplex PCR, the repertoire was profiled, and TCRdb retains in-frame clones only, with some absent. The table lists 190,000 or so clones, 85% of them singletons. Sequenced material: PBMCs or T cells enriched from blood (not recorded which). The origin of the receptors is a man aged 40-55 years who had recovered from COVID-19.

The CDR3 bases are TGTGCCAGCAGAGGCGGGAGCTCCTACGAGCAGTACTTC. Its protein is CASRGGSSYEQYF. The chain uses TRBV25-1 and TRBJ2-7, with TRBD2 matching 7 bases. V lost 6 bases to trimming and J lost 0 bases; unmatched junction nucleotides: 2. The CDR3 is 13 residues long. The germline CDR1 and CDR2 sequences are MGHDK and SYGVNS.

The rearrangement links TRBV6-1 to TRBJ2-1, with 7 nucleotides matching TRBD2. Looked up from germline, CDR1 is MNHNS and CDR2 is SASEGT. J was trimmed by 10 bases and V by 1 base; bases with no gene match: 10. This CDR3 is 15 amino acids long. CDR3 sequence: CASSEVGSGKGEQFF. In DNA, the CDR3 is TGTGCCAGCAGTGAAGTAGGGAGCGGGAAGGGCGAGCAGTTCTTC.

This sequence joins TRBV2 and TRBJ2-7, with D perhaps TRBD2 (5 bases). Trimming left V 4 bases short and J 6 bases short, with 16 bases between. This CDR3 contains 14 residues. Germline V gene lookup returns CDR1 SNHLY and CDR2 FYNNEI. The CDR3 DNA reads TGTGCCAGCAGTGTGAGGGTAAGGGATGGCGAGCAGTACTTC. It is translated as CASSVRVRDGEQYF.

This clone is a singleton in its sample. The rearrangement joins TRBV7-9 to TRBJ2-1, with TRBD1 matching 7 bases. The trim removed 10 bases at V and 7 bases at J, leaving 13 bases unmatched. From germline, CDR1 is SEHNR and CDR2 FQNEAQ (reference sequence). The CDR3 contains 14 residues. CDR3 sequence: CAINHRGWENEQFF. The CDR3 DNA reads TGTGCCATCAATCACAGGGGTTGGGAAAATGAGCAGTTCTTC.

The gene calls are TRBV21-1 and TRBJ2-7; the tabulated D call, TRBD1, remains unverified against the DNA. TRBV21-1 is a pseudogene. This CDR3 has 14 residues. The CDR3 spells CASSVRVDTYEQYF. In DNA, the CDR3 is TGTGCCAGCAGCGTCAGGGTCGACACCTACGAGCAGTACTTC.

This clone appeared once. The V gene is TRBV10-3, the J gene TRBJ2-7; 12 bases map to TRBD2. Trimming cost V 4 bases and J 4 bases; bases outside gene matches: 11. The CDR3 is 17 amino acids. Germline V gives CDR1 ENHRY, CDR2 SYGVKD. In DNA, the CDR3 is TGTGCCATCAGTGGCGCCGATCCTAGCGGGAGGGCGTACGAGCAGTACTTC. Protein product: CAISGADPSGRAYEQYF.

This chain joins TRBV9 and TRBJ2-1, with TRBD2 as a possible D gene (5 bases). The CDR3 covers 13 residues. Trimming stripped 0 bases from V and 8 bases from J, with 9 bases between. CDR1 is SGDLS and CDR2 is YYNGEE in the germline V gene. Here the CDR3 reads CASSVGLDYEQFF. CDR3 in DNA: TGTGCCAGCAGCGTAGGGTTGGACTATGAGCAGTTCTTC.

The rearrangement joins TRBV30 to TRBJ1-1; D possibly corresponds to TRBD1 (5 bases). From germline, CDR1 is GTSNPN and CDR2 SVGIG (reference sequence). Trimming left V 0 bases short and J 6 bases short, with 32 bases between. The CDR3 contains 20 residues. The CDR3 protein is CAWSVVRGEIGRGKRAEAFF. CDR3 coding DNA: TGTGCCTGGAGTGTAGTCCGGGGGGAGATAGGTAGGGGCAAAAGGGCTGAAGCTTTCTTT.

The V and J genes are TRBV7-9 and TRBJ2-1, with D possibly being TRBD2 (6 bases). V lost 2 bases and J lost 4, with 12 bases in between. CDR3 length: 15 amino acids. CDR1 is SEHNR, CDR2 FQNEAQ, per germline (reference sequence). For the CDR3, the DNA is TGTGCCAGCAGCTTAACCCAGGGAGGTTACAATGAGCAGTTCTTC. Translating gives CASSLTQGGYNEQFF. Using reference TRBV7-9 and TRBJ2-1 for the parts outside the CDR3, the full variable domain is DTGVSQNPRHKITKRGQNVTFRCDPISEHNRLYWYRQTLGQGPEFLTYFQNEAQLEKSRLLSDRFSAERPKGSFSTLEIQRTEQGDSAMYLCASSLTQGGYNEQFFGPGTRLTVL.

As concerns this clone: The same CDR3 also results from other DNA sequences found in this sample. This sequence joins TRBV5-6 and TRBJ2-3, with D hard to call. Germline V gene lookup returns CDR1 SGHDT and CDR2 YYEEEE. V gave up 2 bases and J gave up 5 bases, with 3 bases separating them. The CDR3 consists of 11 residues. CDR3 region: CASSFRDTQYF. The CDR3 DNA reads as TGTGCCAGCAGCTTCAGAGATACGCAGTATTTT. Combining the CDR3 with reference TRBV5-6 and TRBJ2-3 gives the whole variable domain DAGVTQSPTHLIKTRGQQVTLRCSPKSGHDTVSWYQQALGQGPQFIFQYYEEEERQRGNFPDRFSGHQFPNYSSELNVNALLLGDSALYLCASSFRDTQYFGPGTRLTVL.

The rearrangement links TRBV6-1 to TRBJ2-7; 7 bases fit TRBD2. The CDR3 spans 14 residues. Per the germline V gene, CDR1 is MNHNS and CDR2 is SASEGT. After removal of 3 bases from V and 0 bases from J, the junction contained 2 bases not matched to a gene. CDR3 sequence: CASSEGGSSYEQYF. The CDR3 region has the DNA TGTGCCAGCAGTGAGGGGGGGAGCTCCTACGAGCAGTACTTC.

Only a few counts were recorded for this clone. V and J are TRBV4-3 and TRBJ2-1, with D unclear. The CDR3 totals 13 residues. CDR1 and CDR2 (germline): LGHNA, YSLEER. The ends were cut back, 1 base at V and 8 bases at J, with 9 bases in the middle. Written as DNA, the CDR3 is TGCGCCAGCAGCCAAGGGCAGTTTGATGAGCAGTTCTTC. Translated, it gives CASSQGQFDEQFF.

The chain recombines TRBV2 with TRBJ2-3, with D perhaps matching TRBD1 (6 bases). The CDR3 is 13 amino acids. Trimming pared 7 bases from V and 3 bases from J, leaving 11 bases between. Germline CDR1 reads SNHLY; CDR2 reads FYNNEI. The CDR3 bases are TGTGCCAGCACACAGGGTGGGACAGATACGCAGTATTTT. Protein sequence: CASTQGGTDTQYF.

As to this clone: Other DNA sequences in the sample encode the same CDR3. The V call is TRBV18, the J call TRBJ1-2; D unclear. Germline CDR1 and CDR2: KGHSH and LQKENI. V lost 3 bases and J 2 bases, leaving 7 bases between the germline ends. The CDR3 spans 13 residues. CDR3: CASSPTENYGYTF. In DNA form, the CDR3 reads TGTGCCAGCTCACCCACTGAGAACTATGGCTACACCTTC.

The V gene is TRBV19, the J gene TRBJ2-3; a possible D gene is TRBD2 (6 bases). Trimming took 4 bases from V and 4 from J, leaving 15 bases between them. The CDR3 spans 15 residues. CDR1 is LNHDA, CDR2 SQIVND, per germline (reference sequence). The CDR3 sequence is CASSKDGSNADTQYF. CDR3 DNA sequence: TGTGCCAGTAGTAAAGACGGGAGTAACGCAGATACGCAGTATTTT.

The chain employs TRBV9 and TRBJ2-7; 7 nucleotides agree with TRBD2. The length of the CDR3 is 13 residues. Germline assignment: CDR1 SGDLS and CDR2 YYNGEE. J lost 8 bases, V lost 0 bases, and 5 bases had no gene match. The CDR3 protein is CASSVATSEKQYF. CDR3 sequence (DNA): TGTGCCAGCAGCGTAGCTACTAGCGAAAAGCAGTACTTC.